One T cell receptor (beta chain) is described in this entry. The antigen is unknown. The data were taken from a study of T cells after yellow fever vaccination. Trimming stripped 1 base from V and 5 bases from J, with 11 bases between. The CDR3 has 15 amino acids. Via MiXCR, TCRdb re-called the 5' RACE reads, giving one row per CDR3 protein. Of about 510,000 distinct CDR3 sequences in the sample, about a fifth were seen once. Study-wide results and limits: Reappearance after the booster was seen for most primary-vaccination clones, at more than 95% CD4 and 88% CD8.

Sample: PBMCs, taken 21 days after the first yellow fever vaccination. The clonotype was recovered from a man younger than 30 who received the YFV17D yellow fever vaccine. This chain joins TRBV12-3 or TRBV12-4 and TRBJ2-2; the D gene is possibly TRBD1 (6 bases). The CDR3 spells CASSLVAGVTGELFF. CDR3 in DNA: TGTGCCAGCAGTTTAGTTGCAGGGGTAACCGGGGAGCTGTTTTTT.